This T cell receptor beta chain was captured in a study of blood T cell repertoires in COVID-19. Study in general: The analysed material was cDNA or gDNA that came from T cells, B-cell-depleted T cells, or PBMCs.

Living in 25 or so US areas, the participants were between 18 and 89 years of age. Self-reported history from a screening survey and questionnaire set each donor's cohort. Donors of Cohort 3 who recovered were those that had two negative PCRs, clearance, or symptom resolution. V lost 4 bases and J lost 2; bases outside the gene matches: 7. The CDR3 covers 16 residues. CDR1 is MNHNS, CDR2 SASEGT, per germline. Generated by immunoSEQ multiplex PCR, the TCRdb table keeps only in-frame clones and is missing some. Among approximately 200,000 clones listed, around 86% were seen once. The TCR sequence derives from a woman in her 30s who had recovered from COVID-19. Sequenced: PBMCs or T cells enriched from blood (not recorded which). The rearrangement links TRBV6-1 to TRBJ2-1; 8 positions match TRBD2. CDR3 coding DNA: TGTGCCAGCAGTGTTAGCGGGATGGAGGCCTACAATGAGCAGTTCTTC. Its translation is CASSVSGMEAYNEQFF.